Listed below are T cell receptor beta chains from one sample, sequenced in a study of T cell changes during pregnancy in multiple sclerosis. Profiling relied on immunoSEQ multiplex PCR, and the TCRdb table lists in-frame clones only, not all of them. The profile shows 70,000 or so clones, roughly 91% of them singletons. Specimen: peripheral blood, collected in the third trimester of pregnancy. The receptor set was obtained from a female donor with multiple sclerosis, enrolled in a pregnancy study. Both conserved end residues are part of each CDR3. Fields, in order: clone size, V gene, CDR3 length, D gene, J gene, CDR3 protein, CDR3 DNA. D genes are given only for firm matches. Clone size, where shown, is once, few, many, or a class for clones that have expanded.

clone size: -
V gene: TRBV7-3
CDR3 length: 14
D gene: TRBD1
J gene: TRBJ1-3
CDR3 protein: CASSRTGTGNTIYF
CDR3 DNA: TGTGCCAGCAGCCGGACAGGGACTGGAAACACCATATATTTT

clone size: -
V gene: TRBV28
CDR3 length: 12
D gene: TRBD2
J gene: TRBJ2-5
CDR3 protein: CASSSGGRVQYF
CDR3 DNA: TGTGCCAGCAGTTCAGGAGGGAGGGTCCAGTACTTC

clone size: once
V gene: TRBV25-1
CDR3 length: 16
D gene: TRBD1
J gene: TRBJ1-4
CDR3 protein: CASSERPGRGAEKLFF
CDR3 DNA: TGTGCCAGCAGTGAAAGGCCGGGCAGGGGGGCGGAAAAACTGTTTTTT

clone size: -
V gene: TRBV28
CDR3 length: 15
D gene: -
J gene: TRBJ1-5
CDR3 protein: CASSSLRRGDQPQHF
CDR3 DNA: TGTGCCAGCAGTTCCCTAAGGAGGGGTGATCAGCCCCAGCATTTT

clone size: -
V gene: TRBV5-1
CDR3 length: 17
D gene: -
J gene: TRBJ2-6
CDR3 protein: CASSFQGAHSGANVLTF
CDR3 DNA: TGCGCCAGCAGCTTCCAAGGGGCGCACTCTGGGGCCAACGTCCTGACTTTC

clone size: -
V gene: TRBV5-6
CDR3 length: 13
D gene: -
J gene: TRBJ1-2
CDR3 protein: CASSSGFNYGYTF
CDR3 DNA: TGTGCCAGCAGCTCGGGTTTTAACTATGGCTACACCTTC

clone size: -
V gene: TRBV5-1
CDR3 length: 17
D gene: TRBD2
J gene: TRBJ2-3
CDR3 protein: CASSSGASGGPLDTQYF
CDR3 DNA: TGCGCCAGCAGCTCCGGTGCTAGCGGGGGGCCCCTAGATACGCAGTATTTT

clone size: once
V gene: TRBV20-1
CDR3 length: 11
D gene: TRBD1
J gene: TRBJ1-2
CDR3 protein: CSASQGAGHTF
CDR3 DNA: TGCAGTGCTAGCCAGGGGGCCGGGCACACCTTC

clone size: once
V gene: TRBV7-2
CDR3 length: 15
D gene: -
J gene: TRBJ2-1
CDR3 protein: CASSYSGTIYNEQFF
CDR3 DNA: TGTGCCAGCAGTTATAGCGGAACAATCTACAATGAGCAGTTCTTC

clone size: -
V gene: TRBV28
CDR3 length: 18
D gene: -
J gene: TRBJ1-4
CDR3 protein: CASSPADTWIATNEKLFF
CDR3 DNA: TGTGCCAGCAGTCCGGCGGATACGTGGATTGCAACTAATGAAAAACTGTTTTTT

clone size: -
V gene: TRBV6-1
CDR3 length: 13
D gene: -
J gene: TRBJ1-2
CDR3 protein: CASSDRQALGYTF
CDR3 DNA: TGTGCCAGCAGTGATAGGCAGGCCTTAGGCTACACCTTC

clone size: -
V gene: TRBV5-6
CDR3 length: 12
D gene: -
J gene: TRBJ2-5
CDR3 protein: CASSRDWETQYF
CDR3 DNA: TGTGCCAGCAGCCGCGACTGGGAGACCCAGTACTTC

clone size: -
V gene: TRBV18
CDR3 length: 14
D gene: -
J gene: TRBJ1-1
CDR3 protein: CASSPNRVNTEAFF
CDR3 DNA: TGTGCCAGCTCACCAAACAGGGTAAACACTGAAGCTTTCTTT

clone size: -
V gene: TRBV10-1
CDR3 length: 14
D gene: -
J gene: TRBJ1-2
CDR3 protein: CASSPGGTSDGYTF
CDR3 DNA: TGCGCCAGCAGTCCCGGGGGGACAAGCGATGGCTACACCTTC

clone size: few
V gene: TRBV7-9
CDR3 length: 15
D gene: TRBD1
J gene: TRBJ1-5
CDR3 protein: CASSPGDRGNQPQHF
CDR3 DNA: TGTGCCAGCAGCCCCGGAGACAGGGGCAATCAGCCCCAGCATTTT

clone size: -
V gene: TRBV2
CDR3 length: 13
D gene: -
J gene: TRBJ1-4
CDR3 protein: CASSERGSEKLFF
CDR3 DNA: TGTGCCAGCAGTGAACGGGGTAGTGAAAAACTGTTTTTT

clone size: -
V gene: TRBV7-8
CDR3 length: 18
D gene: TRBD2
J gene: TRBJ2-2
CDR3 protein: CASSLGTSGGGYTGELFF
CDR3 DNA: TGTGCCAGCAGCTTAGGGACTAGCGGGGGAGGGTACACCGGGGAGCTGTTTTTT

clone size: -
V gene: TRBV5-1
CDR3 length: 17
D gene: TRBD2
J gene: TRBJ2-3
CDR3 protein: CASSLVPSGGRTDTQYF
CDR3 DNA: TGCGCCAGCAGCTTGGTCCCTAGCGGGGGCCGCACAGATACGCAGTATTTT

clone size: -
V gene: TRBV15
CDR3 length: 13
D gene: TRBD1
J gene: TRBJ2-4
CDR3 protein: CATSRQGEDIQYF
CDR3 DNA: TGTGCCACCAGCAGACAGGGGGAAGACATTCAGTACTTC

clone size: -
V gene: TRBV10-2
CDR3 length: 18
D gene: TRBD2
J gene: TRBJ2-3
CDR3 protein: CASSDYPISGDSTDTQYF
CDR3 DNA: TGCGCCAGCAGTGACTATCCAATCAGCGGGGATAGCACAGATACGCAGTATTTT

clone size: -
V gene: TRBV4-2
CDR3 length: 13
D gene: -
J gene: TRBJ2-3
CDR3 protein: CASSPEYTDTQYF
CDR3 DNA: TGTGCCAGCAGCCCCGAGTACACAGATACGCAGTATTTT

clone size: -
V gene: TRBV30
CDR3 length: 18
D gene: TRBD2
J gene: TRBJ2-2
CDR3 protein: CAWGRLERGGRGTGELFF
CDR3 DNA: TGTGCCTGGGGAAGACTCGAGCGGGGGGGCCGGGGCACCGGGGAGCTGTTTTTT

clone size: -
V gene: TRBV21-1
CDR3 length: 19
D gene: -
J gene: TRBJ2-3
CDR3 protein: CASSTPLPQLAGVADTQYF
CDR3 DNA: TGTGCCAGCAGCACCCCCCTCCCCCAACTAGCGGGGGTCGCAGATACGCAGTATTTT

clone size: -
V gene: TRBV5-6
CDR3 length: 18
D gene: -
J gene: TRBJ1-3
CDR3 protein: CASSLGRLKTLSGNTIYF
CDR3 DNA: TGTGCCAGCAGCTTGGGACGACTTAAAACCCTCTCTGGAAACACCATATATTTT

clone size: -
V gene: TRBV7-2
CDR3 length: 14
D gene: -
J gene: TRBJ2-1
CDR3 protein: CASGQSSSYNEQFF
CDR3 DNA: TGTGCCAGCGGACAGTCGAGCTCCTACAATGAGCAGTTCTTC

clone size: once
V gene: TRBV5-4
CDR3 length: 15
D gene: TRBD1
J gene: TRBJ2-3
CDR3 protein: CASSPRDRDTDTQYF
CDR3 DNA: TGTGCCAGCAGCCCGCGGGACAGGGACACAGATACGCAGTATTTT

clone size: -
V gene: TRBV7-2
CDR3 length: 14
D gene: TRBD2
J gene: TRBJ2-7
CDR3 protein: CASSTYSGGEGQYF
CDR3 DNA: TGTGCCAGCAGCACCTATAGCGGGGGGGAAGGGCAGTACTTC

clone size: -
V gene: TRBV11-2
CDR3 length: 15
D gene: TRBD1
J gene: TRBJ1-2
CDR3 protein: CASSPPGRGLYGYTF
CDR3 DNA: TGTGCCAGCAGCCCCCCCGGGAGGGGGCTCTATGGCTACACCTTC

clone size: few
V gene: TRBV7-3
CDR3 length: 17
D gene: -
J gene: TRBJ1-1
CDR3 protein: CASSLTGQGIPNTEAFF
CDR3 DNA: TGTGCCAGCAGCTTAACCGGTCAGGGGATCCCTAACACTGAAGCTTTCTTT

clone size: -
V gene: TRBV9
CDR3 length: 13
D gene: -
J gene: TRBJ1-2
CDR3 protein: CASSLTTAAGYTF
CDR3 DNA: TGTGCCAGCAGCCTAACGACGGCGGCTGGCTACACCTTC

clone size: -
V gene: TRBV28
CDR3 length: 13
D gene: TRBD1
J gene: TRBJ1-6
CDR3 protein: CASSLLRTGGPHF
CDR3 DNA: TGTGCCAGCAGTTTACTAAGGACAGGTGGCCCCCACTTT

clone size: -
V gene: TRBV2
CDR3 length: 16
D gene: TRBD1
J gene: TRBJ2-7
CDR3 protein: CASSPNRDRGTYEQYF
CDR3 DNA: TGTGCCAGCAGTCCCAACCGGGACAGGGGGACCTACGAGCAGTACTTC

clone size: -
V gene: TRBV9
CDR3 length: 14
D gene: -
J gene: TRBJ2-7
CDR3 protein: CASSVGRSSYEQYF
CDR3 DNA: TGTGCCAGCAGCGTAGGTCGGAGCTCCTACGAGCAGTACTTC

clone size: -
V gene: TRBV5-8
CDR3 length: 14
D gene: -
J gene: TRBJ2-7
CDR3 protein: CASSLGLQLWEQYF
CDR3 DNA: TGTGCCAGCAGCTTGGGACTTCAATTGTGGGAGCAGTACTTC

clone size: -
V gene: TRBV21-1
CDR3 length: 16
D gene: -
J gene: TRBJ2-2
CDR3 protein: CASSTASQARTGELFF
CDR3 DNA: TGTGCCAGCAGCACAGCCTCACAGGCGCGTACCGGGGAGCTGTTTTTT

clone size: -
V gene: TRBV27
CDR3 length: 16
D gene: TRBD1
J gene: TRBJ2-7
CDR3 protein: CASSSSAGTGHYEQYF
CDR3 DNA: TGTGCCAGCAGTTCCTCGGCCGGGACAGGACACTACGAGCAGTACTTC

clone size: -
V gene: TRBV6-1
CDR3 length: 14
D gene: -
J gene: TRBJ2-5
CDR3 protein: CASSIEVRVETQYF
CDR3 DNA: TGTGCCAGCAGTATCGAGGTCAGGGTGGAGACCCAGTACTTC

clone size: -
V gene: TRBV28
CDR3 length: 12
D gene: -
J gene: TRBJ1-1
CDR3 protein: CASSLATDEAFF
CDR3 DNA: TGTGCCAGCAGTTTGGCGACAGATGAAGCTTTCTTT

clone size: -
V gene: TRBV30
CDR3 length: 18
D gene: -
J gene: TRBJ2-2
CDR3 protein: CAWVGSGPGRSNTGELFF
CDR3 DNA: TGTGCCTGGGTCGGCTCCGGCCCTGGGCGTTCGAACACCGGGGAGCTGTTTTTT

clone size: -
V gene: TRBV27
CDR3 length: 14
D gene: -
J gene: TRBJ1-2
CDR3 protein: CASRGGGGNYGYTF
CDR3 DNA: TGTGCCAGCAGAGGGGGAGGGGGTAACTATGGCTACACCTTC

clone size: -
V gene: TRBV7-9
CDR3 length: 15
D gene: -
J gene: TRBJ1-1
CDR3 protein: CASSHRQTLNTEAFF
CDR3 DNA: TGTGCCAGCAGCCATCGACAGACTTTGAACACTGAAGCTTTTTTT

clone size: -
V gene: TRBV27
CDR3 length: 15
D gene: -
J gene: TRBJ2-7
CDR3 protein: CASSASTGSSYEQYF
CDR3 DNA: TGTGCCAGCAGTGCTTCTACAGGGAGTTCCTACGAGCAGTACTTC

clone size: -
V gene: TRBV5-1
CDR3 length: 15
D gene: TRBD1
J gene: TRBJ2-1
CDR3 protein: CASSFGQGGYNEQFF
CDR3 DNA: TGCGCCAGCAGCTTTGGACAGGGAGGCTACAATGAGCAGTTCTTC

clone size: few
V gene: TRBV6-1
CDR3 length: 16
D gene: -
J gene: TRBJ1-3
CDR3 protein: CASSETTVPSGNTIYF
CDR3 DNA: TGTGCCAGCAGTGAGACCACAGTCCCCTCTGGAAACACCATATATTTT

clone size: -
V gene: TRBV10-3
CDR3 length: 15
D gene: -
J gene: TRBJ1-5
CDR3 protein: CAISESTHGNQPQHF
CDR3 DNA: TGTGCCATCAGTGAGTCGACCCACGGGAATCAGCCCCAGCATTTT

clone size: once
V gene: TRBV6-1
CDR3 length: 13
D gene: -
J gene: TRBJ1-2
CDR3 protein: CASSVGAGHGYTF
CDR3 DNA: TGTGCCAGCAGTGTGGGGGCCGGTCACGGCTACACCTTC

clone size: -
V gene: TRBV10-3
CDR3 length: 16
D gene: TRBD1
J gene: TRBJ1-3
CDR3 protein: CAIREDRGSTGNTIYF
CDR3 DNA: TGTGCCATCAGGGAGGACAGGGGGTCAACTGGAAACACCATATATTTT

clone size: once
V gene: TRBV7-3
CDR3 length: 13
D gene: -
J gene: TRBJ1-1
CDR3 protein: CASSLAGNTEAFF
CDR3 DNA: TGTGCCAGCAGCTTAGCCGGGAACACTGAAGCTTTCTTT